What follows is one T cell receptor beta chain and its context. Its antigen specificity is not known. Per-nucleotide qualities are absent, and no much larger clonotype sits a single base away. These data belong to a study of blood T cell repertoires in COVID-19 (dated by TCRdb to the early 2020s). Notes on the research overall: Collaborator samples came from the United States, Italy and Spain and covered acute and convalescent phases of COVID-19. Nearly every sample came with metadata listing a de-identified subject ID, COVID-19 status, age in years and sex. HLA class I and class II types, where available, came from metadata supplied by the sample provider rather than from assay-based typing. The material from the prospective study consisted of cDNA or gDNA derived from T cells, B-cell-depleted T cells, or PBMCs. Subjects who had been exposed to COVID-19, were actively infected with it, or had recovered from it provided the deeply sampled blood TCRbeta repertoires that made up the dataset. The samples were drawn from the first 160 participants of the ongoing ImmuneRACE study and from some 1,300 subjects provided by 6 global collaborators. A freely available public database, intended as a resource for researchers studying the immune response to SARS-CoV-2, is where the repertoires were released.

Spanning cysteine to phenylalanine, the CDR3 consists of 13 amino acids. Just CDR3 DNA is preserved here, 39 bases in frame from base 1. The germline V gene specifies SGDLS as CDR1 and YYNGEE as CDR2. Cut back by 6 bases and 1 base, the V and J ends lie 7 bases apart. TCRbeta CDR3 regions were amplified from genomic DNA by means of the immunoSEQ Assay, a bias-controlled multiplex PCR. Per the authors' processing: The number of nucleated cells in each sample was estimated by amplification of reference gene primers within the assay. To quantify the absolute abundance of each unique TCRbeta CDR3 rearrangement, sequence reads were collapsed and filtered. For each sample, productive Simpson clonality was calculated as the square root of Simpson's diversity index over productive rearrangements. TCRdb provides this immuneACCESS table in a form limited to in-frame rearrangements. Some clones are lacking; in checked studies, under half of them reflect an unresolved V gene, and why the rest are absent is not known. Clone size and V and J calls were adopted from that table, with D and trimming inferred from the DNA. This sample gives roughly 76,000 clones in total; roughly nine tenths of them show up just once. The ten largest clones capture around 7.9% of the sample.

Overall results and qualifications from the work: Clinical and demographic metadata were provided uncurated, with the amount varying by source and participant.

Whole blood was collected in K2EDTA tubes by collaborating institutions according to the institutions' own protocols. Collaborator samples were shipped for TCRbeta analysis as frozen whole blood, isolated PBMCs, or DNA extracted from either sample type. The sample was peripheral blood. The sequence is built from TRBV9 and TRBJ2-2; TRBD2 could be the D gene, as 6 bases match. This TCR was recovered from a man in his thirties or forties with acute or convalescent COVID-19. The DNA sequence reads TGTGCCAGCACCGGGAGGAACACCGGGGAGCTGTTTTTT. Translated, it reads CASTGRNTGELFF. The CDR3, completed at both ends by the reference TRBV9 and TRBJ2-2 genes, gives the full variable domain DSGVTQTPKHLITATGQRVTLRCSPRSGDLSVYWYQQSLDQGLQFLIQYYNGEERAKGNILERFSAQQFPDLHSELNLSSLELGDSALYFCASTGRNTGELFFGEGSRLTVL.